This TCR beta chain was captured in a study of blood T cell repertoires in COVID-19. Study overall: Collection of acute and convalescent COVID-19 samples took place in the United States, Italy and Spain. T cells, B-cell-depleted T cells, or PBMCs provided the cDNA or gDNA that served as material.

The length of the CDR3 is 15 residues. Germline V gives CDR1 SGHVS, CDR2 FNYEAQ. Trimming stripped 5 bases from V and 9 bases from J, with 20 bases between. Per the original data handling: Using reference gene primer amplification, nucleated cell counts were estimated. Here immunoSEQ multiplex PCR was the method, and the copy in TCRdb shows in-frame clones only, minus some. V and J calls plus clone size are reproduced from that table; the DNA served to infer D and trimming. The table includes about 250,000 clones, approximately 89% detected once. Sequenced: peripheral blood. The sequence came from a woman in her thirties or forties who had recovered from COVID-19. The genes are TRBV7-6 and TRBJ2-1; TRBD1 is a possible D gene (6 bases). This CDR3 is CASSPIQGRWGEQFF. For the CDR3, the DNA is TGTGCCAGCAGCCCTATACAGGGTAGATGGGGTGAGCAGTTCTTC.